This passage covers 18 T cell receptor beta chains from one sample sequenced in a study of blood T cell repertoires in COVID-19 (dated by TCRdb to 2020 to 2021). Library generation was performed with the immunoSEQ multiplex PCR assay. This immuneACCESS table, as held by TCRdb, lists in-frame sequences with V and J called but not all clones. Of the missing ones, under half trace to an unresolved V gene in checked studies; the others have no known cause. The sample includes tens of thousands of clones, with around 85% observed a single time. Approximately 16% of the sample belongs to the ten largest clones. The sequencing input was peripheral blood. The receptors here all came from a woman aged 55-69 years with acute or convalescent COVID-19.

The chain is built from TRBV2 and TRBJ1-5, with 7 bases that match TRBD1. V was clipped by 0 bases and J by 3 bases; unmatched bases: 5. The CDR3 covers 16 residues. Per germline, CDR1 SNHLY and CDR2 FYNNEI. The CDR3 sequence is CASSEAPGQINQPQHF. In DNA form, the CDR3 reads TGTGCCAGCAGTGAAGCACCGGGACAGATCAATCAGCCCCAGCATTTT. Based on the CDR3 plus reference TRBV2 and TRBJ1-5, the full variable domain is EPEVTQTPSHQVTQMGQEVILRCVPISNHLYFYWYRQILGQKVEFLVSFYNNEISEKSEIFDDQFSVERPDGSNFTLKIRSTKLEDSAMYFCASSEAPGQINQPQHFGDGTRLSIL.

The rearrangement joins TRBV11-3 to TRBJ2-1; 10 bases align to TRBD1. Trimming cost V 5 bases and J 5 bases; bases outside gene matches: 9. CDR1 and CDR2 from the germline V gene are SGHNT and YENEEA. This CDR3 region has 16 residues. The CDR3 nucleotides are TGTGCCAGCAGCCTAAACGGACAGGGGGGGAACAATGAGCAGTTCTTC. Its translation: CASSLNGQGGNNEQFF. The full variable domain, rest sourced from reference TRBV11-3 and TRBJ2-1, is EAGVVQSPRYKIIEKKQPVAFWCNPISGHNTLYWYLQNLGQGPELLIRYENEEAVDDSQLPKDRFSAERLKGVDSTLKIQPAELGDSAVYLCASSLNGQGGNNEQFFGPGTRLTVL.

This clone was recorded only once. This chain links TRBV4-1 with TRBJ1-4; D unresolved. The CDR3 runs to 15 residues. V was pared by 5 bases and J by 8 bases, with 18 bases between. CDR1 is MGHRA, CDR2 YSYEKL, per germline. For the CDR3, the DNA is TGCGCCAGCAGCAATTCCGACCTGGCACAGGAAAAACTGTTTTTT. As protein: CASSNSDLAQEKLFF.

The rearrangement joins TRBV29-1 to TRBJ1-2; unclear D gene. CDR1 and CDR2 (germline): SQVTM, ANQGSEA. This CDR3 is built from 13 residues. Trimming left V 5 bases short and J 5 bases short, with 15 bases between. Written as DNA, the CDR3 is TGCAGCGTTTTAAGTGGAGACTGGTATGGCTACACCTTC. Amino acid sequence: CSVLSGDWYGYTF.

The rearrangement uses TRBV19 and TRBJ1-5; 7 nucleotides line up with TRBD1. There are 16 residues in the CDR3. The V and J ends lost 2 bases and 6 bases, in that order; junction bases with no gene match: 10. Germline CDR1 reads LNHDA; CDR2 reads SQIVND (reference sequence). The CDR3 sequence: CASSIRRQGITQPQHF. The CDR3 DNA sequence: TGTGCCAGTAGTATAAGACGACAGGGCATAACTCAGCCCCAGCATTTT.

The chain recombines TRBV3-1 (or the pseudogene TRBV3-2) with TRBJ1-1; D unclear. CDR1 is LGHDT and CDR2 is YNNKEL in the germline V gene (reference sequence). The germline V and J ends were trimmed by 1 base and 5 bases, with 14 bases remaining between them. The CDR3 contains 15 residues. The CDR3: CASSQVSGWSTEAFF. Here the CDR3 DNA reads TGTGCCAGCAGCCAAGTCTCGGGATGGAGTACTGAAGCTTTCTTT.

This clone was seen only a few times. The rearrangement links TRBV7-9 to TRBJ1-2; 8 bases match TRBD1. The germline gives CDR1 SEHNR, CDR2 FQNEAQ (reference sequence). Unmatched junction bases numbered 11, after V lost 4 bases and J lost 4 bases. This CDR3 region has 16 residues. The CDR3 is CASSSTTGVQTYGYTF. CDR3 sequence (DNA): TGTGCCAGCAGCTCGACGACAGGGGTCCAGACCTATGGCTACACCTTC. Combining the CDR3 with reference TRBV7-9 and TRBJ1-2 gives the whole variable domain DTGVSQNPRHKITKRGQNVTFRCDPISEHNRLYWYRQTLGQGPEFLTYFQNEAQLEKSRLLSDRFSAERPKGSFSTLEIQRTEQGDSAMYLCASSSTTGVQTYGYTFGSGTRLTVV.

The chain is built from TRBV29-1 and TRBJ2-5, with 9 bases aligning to TRBD1. V gave up 7 bases and J gave up 5 bases; unmatched junction bases: 8. The CDR3 consists of 13 residues. From germline, CDR1 is SQVTM and CDR2 ANQGSEA. Here the CDR3 DNA reads TGCAGCGGATACAGGGGGCGGGGGGAGACCCAGTACTTC. Protein sequence: CSGYRGRGETQYF.

This chain joins TRBV6-5 and TRBJ2-1; 8 bases agree with TRBD2. Looked up from germline, CDR1 is MNHEY and CDR2 is SVGAGI. CDR3 length: 14 amino acids. After removal of 6 bases from V and 8 bases from J, the junction contained 9 bases not matched to a gene. Here the CDR3 DNA reads TGTGCCAGCAGACGGGATAGCGGGGTCTATGAGCAGTTCTTC. This sequence encodes CASRRDSGVYEQFF.

The chain carries TRBV6-5 and TRBJ2-3; D not resolved. The germline V gene has CDR1 MNHEY and CDR2 SVGAGI. The CDR3 runs to 13 residues. The germline V and J ends were trimmed by 6 bases and 5 bases, with 12 bases remaining between them. CDR3 region: CASRRPTVDTQYF. The CDR3 DNA reads as TGTGCCAGCAGGCGGCCGACGGTAGATACGCAGTATTTT.

The chain recombines TRBV10-1 with TRBJ2-7; D is perhaps TRBD2 (5 bases). Germline V CDR1 and CDR2: WNHNN, SYGVQD (reference sequence). V was pared by 2 bases and J by 6 bases, with 11 bases between. The CDR3 extends over 13 amino acids. The CDR3 bases are TGCGCCAGCAGTGAGATCGGGGTGGGCGAGCAGTACTTC. Protein: CASSEIGVGEQYF.

The chain uses TRBV3-1 (or the pseudogene TRBV3-2) and TRBJ1-4, with D perhaps matching TRBD1 (5 bases). V dropped 2 bases and J dropped 2 bases, with 15 bases sitting between them. Per germline, CDR1 LGHDT and CDR2 YNNKEL (reference sequence). There are 17 residues in the CDR3. The chain's CDR3 is CASSQRFPRDTNEKLFF. The DNA for the CDR3 is TGTGCCAGCAGCCAAAGATTTCCCAGGGATACTAATGAAAAACTGTTTTTT.

This clone was seen a handful of times. This CDR3 is CASSGGVEQYF. The CDR3 bases are TGCGCCAGCAGCGGCGGGGTCGAGCAGTACTTC. This sequence joins TRBV5-1 and TRBJ2-7; maybe TRBD2 (6 bases). CDR3 size: 11 residues. V lost 4 bases and J lost 6, with 8 bases in between. Looked up from germline, CDR1 is SGHRS and CDR2 is YFSETQ. Full variable domain (missing parts from reference TRBV5-1 and TRBJ2-7): KAGVTQTPRYLIKTRGQQVTLSCSPISGHRSVSWYQQTPGQGLQFLFEYFSETQRNKGNFPGRFSGRQFSNSRSEMNVSTLELGDSALYLCASSGGVEQYFGPGTRLTVT.

This clone was detected once. The chain is built from TRBV10-2 and TRBJ2-1, with D unresolved. Trimming left V 3 bases short and J 5 bases short, with 11 bases between. The CDR3 has 14 amino acids. Germline V gene data show CDR1 as WSHSY and CDR2 as SAAADI. The CDR3 DNA reads TGCGCCAGCAGTGATTATAACCTACACAATGAGCAGTTCTTC. Its translation is CASSDYNLHNEQFF.

The chain couples TRBV6-5 to TRBJ1-2; no clear D. In germline, CDR1 is MNHEY, CDR2 SVGAGI. Trimming took off 6 bases at V and 4 bases at J, with 15 bases between the two ends. The CDR3 extends over 14 amino acids. The DNA of the CDR3 is TGTGCCAGCAGGCCCCCCGAGAGGAGCTATGGCTACACCTTC. It translates to CASRPPERSYGYTF.

This chain links TRBV7-2 with TRBJ2-7, with 7 bases aligning to TRBD1. Germline V CDR1 and CDR2: SGHTA, FQGNSA. Trimming took 5 bases from V and 2 from J; bases not matched to a gene: 3. The CDR3 extends over 13 amino acids. The CDR3 DNA reads as TGTGCCAGCAGCAAGGGGACAGCCTACGAGCAGTACTTC. This encodes CASSKGTAYEQYF. The full variable domain, its missing parts supplied by reference TRBV7-2 and TRBJ2-7, is GAGVSQSPSNKVTEKGKDVELRCDPISGHTALYWYRQSLGQGLEFLIYFQGNSAPDKSGLPSDRFSAERTGGSVSTLTIQRTQQEDSAVYLCASSKGTAYEQYFGPGTRLTVT.

This chain links TRBV19 with TRBJ2-7; a possible D gene is TRBD2 (5 bases). The V end lost 6 bases, the J end lost 3 bases, and 15 bases lay between the germline ends. This CDR3 contains 14 residues. Germline V gene lookup returns CDR1 LNHDA and CDR2 SQIVND (reference sequence). CDR3 sequence reads: CASRAGYGNYEQYF. CDR3 bases: TGTGCCAGTAGGGCGGGCTATGGGAACTACGAGCAGTACTTC.

J is TRBJ1-6 and V is TRBV19; D is undetermined. CDR1 and CDR2 from the germline V gene are LNHDA and SQIVND (reference sequence). Trimming took 6 bases from V and 5 from J, leaving 14 bases between them. The CDR3 totals 15 residues. CDR3 sequence reads: CASRGPRGNNSPLHF. CDR3 in DNA: TGTGCCAGTAGGGGCCCCAGAGGGAATAATTCACCCCTCCACTTT.